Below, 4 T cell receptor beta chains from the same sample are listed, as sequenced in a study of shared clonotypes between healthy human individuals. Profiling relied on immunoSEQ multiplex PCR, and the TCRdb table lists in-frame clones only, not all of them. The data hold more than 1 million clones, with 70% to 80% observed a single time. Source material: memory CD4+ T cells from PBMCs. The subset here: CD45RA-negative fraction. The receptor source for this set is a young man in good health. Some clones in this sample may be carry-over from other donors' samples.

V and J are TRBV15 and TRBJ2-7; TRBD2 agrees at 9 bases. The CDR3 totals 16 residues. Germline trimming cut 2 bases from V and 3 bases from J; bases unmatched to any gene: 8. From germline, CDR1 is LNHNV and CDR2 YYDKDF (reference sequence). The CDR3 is CATSRSLLAGDYEQYF. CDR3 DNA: TGTGCCACCAGCAGATCACTCTTAGCGGGAGACTACGAGCAGTACTTC.

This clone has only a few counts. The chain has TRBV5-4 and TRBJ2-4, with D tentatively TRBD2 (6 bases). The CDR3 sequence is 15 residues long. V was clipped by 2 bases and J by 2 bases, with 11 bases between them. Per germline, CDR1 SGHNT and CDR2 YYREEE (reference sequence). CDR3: CASSLKGGTKNIQYF. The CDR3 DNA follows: TGTGCCAGCAGCTTAAAGGGAGGAACCAAAAACATTCAGTACTTC.

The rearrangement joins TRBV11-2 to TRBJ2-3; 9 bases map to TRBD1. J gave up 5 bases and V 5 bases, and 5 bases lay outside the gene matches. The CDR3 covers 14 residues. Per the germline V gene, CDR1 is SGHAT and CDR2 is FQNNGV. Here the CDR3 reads CASSPGDRVDTQYF. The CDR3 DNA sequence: TGTGCCAGCAGCCCCGGGGACAGGGTAGATACGCAGTATTTT.

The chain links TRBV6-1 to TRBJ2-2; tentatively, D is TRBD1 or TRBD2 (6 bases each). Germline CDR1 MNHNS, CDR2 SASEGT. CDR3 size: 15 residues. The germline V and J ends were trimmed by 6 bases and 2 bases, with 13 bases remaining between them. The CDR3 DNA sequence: TGTGCCAGCAGCGCGGAGGGGGACAACACCGGGGAGCTGTTTTTT. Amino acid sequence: CASSAEGDNTGELFF.